These 10 T cell receptor beta chains came from one sample sequenced in a study of CD8 T cells in ankylosing spondylitis. TCRdb ran MiXCR on the 5' RACE reads and lists one entry per CDR3 protein. The sample records under 300,000 distinct CDR3 sequences, roughly a tenth being singletons. Material: blood, either unsorted or a sorted T cell fraction (not recorded which). These receptors originate from a male donor with ankylosing spondylitis or in good health (not recorded which).

This clonotype was counted only a few times. The chain recombines TRBV29-1 with TRBJ2-3; 8 bases map to TRBD1. This CDR3 contains 14 residues. V trimming: 3 bases; J trimming: 3 bases; junction bases outside the gene matches: 5. Germline V gene sequence: CDR1 SQVTM, CDR2 ANQGSEA. The CDR3: CSVEGDRRTDTQYF. CDR3 sequence (DNA): TGCAGCGTTGAGGGGGACAGGAGGACAGATACGCAGTATTTT.

Notes on this clonotype: A read error may be the cause here, since a much bigger clone is one base away. The rearrangement joins TRBV6-2 or TRBV6-3 to TRBJ2-1; tentatively, D is TRBD1 or TRBD2 (5 bases each). V lost 3 bases to trimming and J lost 4 bases, with 13 bases between them. The CDR3 consists of 15 residues. Germline assignment: CDR1 MNHEY and CDR2 SVGEGT. CDR3 sequence reads: CASSYSGDLYNEQFF. DNA of the CDR3: TGTGCCAGCAGTTATTCCGGGGACCTGTACAATGAGCAGTTCTTC.

About this clonotype: The junction shows a germline mismatch at one end, possibly a read error. The chain uses TRBV20-1 and TRBJ2-1; D may be TRBD1 (5 bases). The length of the CDR3 is 15 residues. Per the germline V gene, CDR1 is DFQATT and CDR2 is SNEGSKA (reference sequence). The CDR3, as DNA: TGCTGTGCCCTAAAGACAAGGGGCCCCTACAATGAGCAGTTCTTC. The encoded protein is CCALKTRGPYNEQFF.

This clonotype has a count of ten or more. This chain joins TRBV5-1 and TRBJ2-1, with D perhaps matching TRBD2 (6 bases). Per the germline V gene, CDR1 is SGHRS and CDR2 is YFSETQ. The CDR3 extends over 15 amino acids. V was clipped by 0 bases and J by 1 base, with 8 bases between them. The CDR3 DNA reads as TGCGCCAGCAGCTTGGGCGGGGCGTCCTACAATGAGCAGTTCTTC. This gives the protein CASSLGGASYNEQFF. Drawing the rest from reference TRBV5-1 and TRBJ2-1, the complete variable domain is KAGVTQTPRYLIKTRGQQVTLSCSPISGHRSVSWYQQTPGQGLQFLFEYFSETQRNKGNFPGRFSGRQFSNSRSEMNVSTLELGDSALYLCASSLGGASYNEQFFGPGTRLTVL.

There are many counts of this clonotype. The genes are TRBV5-6 and TRBJ1-1, with D maybe TRBD1 (5 bases). This CDR3 is 15 amino acids long. With 4 bases removed from V and 7 bases from J, the gap between germline ends came to 20 bases. Germline V lookup: CDR1 SGHDT, CDR2 YYEEEE. This chain's CDR3 is CASSRRGTWQGEAFF. CDR3 DNA sequence: TGTGCCAGCAGCCGGAGGGGAACCTGGCAAGGTGAAGCTTTCTTT. The full variable domain, rest sourced from reference TRBV5-6 and TRBJ1-1, is DAGVTQSPTHLIKTRGQQVTLRCSPKSGHDTVSWYQQALGQGPQFIFQYYEEEERQRGNFPDRFSGHQFPNYSSELNVNALLLGDSALYLCASSRRGTWQGEAFFGQGTRLTVV.

In this sample, this clonotype turned up many times. This sequence joins TRBV7-9 and TRBJ2-7; D not resolved. Trimming took 4 bases from V and 0 from J, leaving 16 bases between them. Per germline, CDR1 SEHNR and CDR2 FQNEAQ (reference sequence). The CDR3 loop spans 16 amino acids. The CDR3 sequence: CASSSSWTRLSYEQYF. For the CDR3, the DNA is TGTGCCAGCAGCTCGAGCTGGACGCGCCTCTCCTACGAGCAGTACTTC.

Many counts were recorded for this clonotype. The chain couples TRBV20-1 to TRBJ2-5, with 7 positions matching TRBD2. CDR3 size: 15 residues. V shed 1 base and J 0 bases; nucleotides not matched to a gene: 5. The germline V gene encodes CDR1 DFQATT and CDR2 SNEGSKA (reference sequence). In nucleotides, the CDR3 is TGCAGTGCTAGAGGGCTAGCGGACAACCAAGAGACCCAGTACTTC. Its protein is CSARGLADNQETQYF.

This clonotype occurred a few times. CDR3 protein: CASSFNGELFF. The CDR3 region has the DNA TGTGCCAGCAGCTTTAACGGGGAGCTGTTTTTT. The chain uses TRBV7-9 and TRBJ2-2, with D unresolved. The CDR3 is 11 residues long. Trimming left V 3 bases short and J 7 bases short, with 3 bases between. Germline lookup yields CDR1 SEHNR and CDR2 FQNEAQ (reference sequence).

Note on this clonotype: The missing conserved phenylalanine or tryptophan at the end of this CDR3 makes a read error likely. The chain is built from TRBV7-6 and TRBJ2-7; 13 bases map to TRBD2. The length of the CDR3 is 15 residues. Germline V lookup: CDR1 SGHVS, CDR2 FNYEAQ. J was trimmed by 1 base and V by 5 bases; bases with no gene match: 2. CDR3 sequence: CASSGGLAGSYEQYL. The CDR3 region has the DNA TGTGCCAGCAGCGGGGGACTAGCGGGGTCCTACGAGCAGTACTTG.

This clonotype was seen many times. The V and J genes are TRBV20-1 and TRBJ1-2, with 8 bases lining up with TRBD1. Germline V gene data show CDR1 as DFQATT and CDR2 as SNEGSKA (reference sequence). V lost 4 bases and J lost 1; bases outside the gene matches: 8. The CDR3 has 15 residues. The CDR3 sequence: CSATLTGANNYGYTF. In DNA, the CDR3 is TGCAGTGCTACTCTGACAGGGGCAAATAACTATGGCTACACCTTC.